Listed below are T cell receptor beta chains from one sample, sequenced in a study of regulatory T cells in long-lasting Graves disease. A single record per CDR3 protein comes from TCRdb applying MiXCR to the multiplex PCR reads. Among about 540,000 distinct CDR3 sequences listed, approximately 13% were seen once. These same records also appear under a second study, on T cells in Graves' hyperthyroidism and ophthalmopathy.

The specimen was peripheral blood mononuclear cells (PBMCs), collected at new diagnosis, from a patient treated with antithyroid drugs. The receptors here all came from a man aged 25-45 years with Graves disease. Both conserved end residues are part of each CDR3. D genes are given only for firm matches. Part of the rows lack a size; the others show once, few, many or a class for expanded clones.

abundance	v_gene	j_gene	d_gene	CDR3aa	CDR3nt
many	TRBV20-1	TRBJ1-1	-	CSAGTDKNTEAFF	TGCAGTGCTGGGACGGATAAGAACACTGAAGCTTTCTTT
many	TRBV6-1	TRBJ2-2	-	CASSSSQVTGELFF	TGTGCCAGCAGCTCAAGCCAAGTCACCGGGGAGCTGTTTTTT
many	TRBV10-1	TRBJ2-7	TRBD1	CASSESGDRAYEQYF	TGCGCCAGCAGTGAGTCGGGGGACAGGGCCTACGAGCAGTACTTC
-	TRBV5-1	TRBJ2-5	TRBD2	CASSLELAGLGETQYF	TGCGCCAGCAGCTTGGAGCTAGCGGGGCTTGGGGAGACCCAGTACTTC
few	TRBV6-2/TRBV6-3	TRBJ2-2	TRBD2	CASSFITSGKTGELFF	TGTGCCAGCAGTTTTATTACTAGCGGGAAAACCGGGGAGCTGTTTTTT
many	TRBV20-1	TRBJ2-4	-	CSARPGTLSGGIQYF	TGCAGTGCTAGGCCCGGGACTCTCTCAGGGGGCATTCAGTACTTC
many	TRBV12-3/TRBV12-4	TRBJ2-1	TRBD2	CASTHLAGGYNEQFF	TGTGCCAGCACACATTTAGCGGGAGGTTACAATGAGCAGTTCTTC
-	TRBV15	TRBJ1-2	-	CATSRGIGFYGYTF	TGTGCCACCAGCAGAGGAATAGGGTTCTATGGCTACACCTTC
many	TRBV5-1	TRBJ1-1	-	CASRSVSGGTEAFF	TGCGCCAGCAGGTCGGTCTCGGGGGGCACTGAAGCTTTCTTT
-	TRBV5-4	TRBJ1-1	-	CASSSVAAEAFF	TGTGCCAGCAGCTCGGTGGCAGCTGAAGCTTTCTTT
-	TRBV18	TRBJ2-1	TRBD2	CASSQGLAGSPEQFF	TGTGCCAGCTCGCAGGGACTAGCGGGAAGTCCGGAGCAGTTCTTC
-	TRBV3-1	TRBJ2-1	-	CASSHPSLNEQFF	TGTGCCAGCAGCCACCCGTCCCTCAATGAGCAGTTCTTC
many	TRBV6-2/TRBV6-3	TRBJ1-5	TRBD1	CASSYAQGAGQPQHF	TGTGCCAGCAGTTACGCACAGGGGGCTGGGCAGCCCCAGCATTTT
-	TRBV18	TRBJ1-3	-	CASSPPLQDGGNTIYF	TGTGCCAGCTCACCACCGTTGCAGGATGGAGGAAACACCATATATTTT
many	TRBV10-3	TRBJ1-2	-	CAMARGENYGYTF	TGTGCCATGGCCAGAGGAGAAAACTATGGCTACACCTTC
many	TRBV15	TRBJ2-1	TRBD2	CATRDVGVIAGRVDEQFF	TGTGCCACCAGAGACGTAGGGGTCATAGCGGGAAGAGTCGATGAGCAGTTCTTC
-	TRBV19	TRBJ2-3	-	CASSHIDGEDTQYF	TGTGCCAGTAGCCACATCGATGGGGAGGATACGCAGTATTTT
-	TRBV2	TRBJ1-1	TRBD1	CASSGLQGITEAFF	TGTGCCAGCAGTGGTTTACAGGGGATCACTGAAGCTTTCTTT
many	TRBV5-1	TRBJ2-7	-	CASSLGPPVFDEQYF	TGCGCCAGCAGCTTGGGGCCCCCCGTATTTGACGAGCAGTACTTC
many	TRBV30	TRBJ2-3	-	CAWKAWGLDTQYF	TGTGCCTGGAAGGCGTGGGGCCTAGATACGCAGTATTTT
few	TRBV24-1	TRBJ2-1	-	CATSDRQFSYNEQFF	TGTGCCACCAGTGACCGACAGTTCTCCTACAATGAGCAGTTCTTC
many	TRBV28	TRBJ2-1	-	CASSSLLTRFF	TGTGCCAGCAGTTCCCTTCTCACCCGGTTCTTC
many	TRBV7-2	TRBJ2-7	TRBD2	CASSLSSGTSYEQYF	TGTGCCAGCAGCTTATCGTCCGGGACTAGCTACGAGCAGTACTTC
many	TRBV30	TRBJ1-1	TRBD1	CAWDPSGQGSSFF	TGTGCCTGGGACCCCTCGGGACAGGGGTCTTCTTTCTTT
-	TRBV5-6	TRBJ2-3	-	CASSLYQRDTQYF	TGTGCCAGCAGCCTCTACCAAAGGGATACGCAGTATTTT
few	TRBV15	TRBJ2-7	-	CATSRDGGEVFYEQYF	TGTGCCACCAGCAGAGATGGGGGAGAAGTCTTCTACGAGCAGTACTTC
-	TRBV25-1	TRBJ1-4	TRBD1	CASGDSSTNEKLFF	TGTGCCAGCGGGGACAGTTCAACTAATGAAAAACTGTTTTTT
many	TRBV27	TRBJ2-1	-	CASSLKWRAVSSYNEQFF	TGTGCCAGCAGTTTAAAGTGGAGGGCAGTCAGCTCCTACAATGAGCAGTTCTTC
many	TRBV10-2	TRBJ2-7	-	CASSESNYEQYF	TGCGCCAGCAGTGAGTCCAACTACGAGCAGTACTTC
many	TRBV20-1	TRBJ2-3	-	CSATGGTDTQYF	TGCAGTGCTACAGGGGGGACAGATACGCAGTATTTT
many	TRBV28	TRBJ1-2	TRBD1	CASTRQGPYGYTF	TGTGCCAGCACCCGACAGGGACCCTATGGCTACACCTTC
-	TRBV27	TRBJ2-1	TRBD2	CASRTPSGVYNEQFF	TGTGCCAGCAGAACCCCTAGCGGGGTCTACAATGAGCAGTTCTTC
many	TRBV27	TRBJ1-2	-	CASSSGWGYTF	TGTGCCAGCAGCTCTGGATGGGGCTACACCTTC
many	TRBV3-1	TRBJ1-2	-	CAAAGAYGYTF	TGTGCCGCCGCAGGGGCCTATGGCTACACCTTC
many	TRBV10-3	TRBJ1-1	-	CAISEGQLMNTEAFF	TGTGCCATCAGTGAGGGACAGCTAATGAACACTGAAGCTTTCTTT
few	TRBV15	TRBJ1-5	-	CATSRVAGLKPQHF	TGTGCCACCAGCAGAGTTGCGGGTCTAAAGCCCCAGCATTTT
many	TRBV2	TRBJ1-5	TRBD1	CASRGQANQPQHF	TGTGCCAGCAGAGGACAGGCAAATCAGCCCCAGCATTTT
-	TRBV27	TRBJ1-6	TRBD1	CASSWAGTDNSPLHF	TGTGCCAGCAGTTGGGCCGGGACAGATAATTCACCCCTCCACTTT
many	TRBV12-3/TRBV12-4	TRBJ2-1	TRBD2	CASSWGLAGKNEQFF	TGTGCCAGCAGTTGGGGACTAGCGGGAAAGAATGAGCAGTTCTTC
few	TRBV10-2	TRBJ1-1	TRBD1	CASSAPGQGAKTEHIGEAFF	TGCGCCAGCAGTGCTCCGGGACAGGGGGCGAAAACGGAACATATAGGTGAAGCTTTCTTT
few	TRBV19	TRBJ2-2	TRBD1	CASSWPGQGAGGELFF	TGTGCCAGTAGTTGGCCGGGACAGGGGGCTGGCGGGGAGCTGTTTTTT
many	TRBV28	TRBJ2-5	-	CASFRSQETQYF	TGTGCCAGCTTCCGATCCCAAGAGACCCAGTACTTC
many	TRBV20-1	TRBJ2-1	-	CSALPGGGQYNEQFF	TGCAGTGCCCTCCCCGGGGGCGGGCAGTACAATGAGCAGTTCTTC
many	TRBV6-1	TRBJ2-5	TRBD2	CASTGGWYETQYF	TGTGCCAGCACGGGGGGGTGGTATGAGACCCAGTACTTC
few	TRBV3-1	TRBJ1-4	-	CASSPPGTPNEKLFF	TGTGCCAGCAGCCCACCAGGGACGCCCAATGAAAAACTGTTTTTT
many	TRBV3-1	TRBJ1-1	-	CASSQEETNEAFF	TGTGCCAGCAGCCAAGAGGAGACCAATGAAGCTTTCTTT
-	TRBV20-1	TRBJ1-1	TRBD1	CSATGAAVAEAFF	TGCAGTGCCACAGGGGCGGCTGTCGCTGAAGCTTTCTTT
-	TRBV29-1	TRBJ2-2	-	CSVGFPAQTGELFF	TGCAGCGTTGGTTTTCCGGCCCAGACCGGGGAGCTGTTTTTT
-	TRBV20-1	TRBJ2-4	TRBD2	CSASGSGGWAIQYF	TGCAGTGCTAGTGGGTCGGGAGGGTGGGCCATTCAGTACTTC
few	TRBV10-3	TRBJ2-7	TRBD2	CAISESLAGGEQYF	TGTGCCATCAGTGAGAGTCTAGCGGGAGGCGAGCAGTACTTC
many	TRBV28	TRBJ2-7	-	CASEMAGRSYEQYF	TGTGCCAGTGAAATGGCGGGCCGATCCTACGAGCAGTACTTC
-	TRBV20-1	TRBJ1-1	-	CSARVGRTEAFF	TGCAGTGCTAGGGTGGGACGGACTGAAGCTTTCTTT
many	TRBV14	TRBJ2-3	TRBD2	CASRGYGRVTDTQYF	TGTGCCAGCAGAGGATACGGGAGGGTCACAGATACGCAGTATTTT
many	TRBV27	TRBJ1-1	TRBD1	CASSENRGMNTEAFF	TGTGCCAGCAGTGAAAACAGGGGAATGAACACTGAAGCTTTCTTT
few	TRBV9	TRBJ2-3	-	CASSERLKRDTQYF	TGTGCCAGCAGCGAGCGGCTAAAGAGGGATACGCAGTATTTT